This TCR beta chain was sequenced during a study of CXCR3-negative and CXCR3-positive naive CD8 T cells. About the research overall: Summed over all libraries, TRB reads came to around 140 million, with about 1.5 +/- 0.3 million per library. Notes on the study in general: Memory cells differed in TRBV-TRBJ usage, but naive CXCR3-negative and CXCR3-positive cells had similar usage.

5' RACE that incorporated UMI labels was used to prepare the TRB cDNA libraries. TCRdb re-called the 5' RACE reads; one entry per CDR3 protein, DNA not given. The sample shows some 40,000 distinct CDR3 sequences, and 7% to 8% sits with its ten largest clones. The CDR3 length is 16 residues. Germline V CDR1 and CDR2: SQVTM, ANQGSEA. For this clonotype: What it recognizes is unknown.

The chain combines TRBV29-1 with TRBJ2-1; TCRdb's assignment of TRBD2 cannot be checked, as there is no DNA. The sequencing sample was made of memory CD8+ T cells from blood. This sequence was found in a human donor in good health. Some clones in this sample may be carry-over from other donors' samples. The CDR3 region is CSVEDHRAFSYNEQFF.